What follows are 24 T cell receptor beta chains derived from one specimen sequenced in a study of blood T cell repertoires in COVID-19. The protocol was immunoSEQ multiplex PCR, while the TCRdb copy is restricted to in-frame clones and leaves out a portion. The sample has approximately 500,000 clones; over 75% are singletons. The source material was peripheral blood. Every receptor here comes from a human donor in a cohort sampled during active COVID-19.

The V gene is TRBV29-1, the J gene TRBJ2-1; 10 nucleotides line up with TRBD1. Unmatched junction bases numbered 19, after V lost 3 bases and J lost 5 bases. The length of the CDR3 is 19 residues. Germline CDR1 SQVTM, CDR2 ANQGSEA. The CDR3 nucleotides read TGCAGCGTTGACCCGGGACAGGGGAGACGCGGTTTTGGGAACAATGAGCAGTTCTTC. Its translation: CSVDPGQGRRGFGNNEQFF.

This chain connects TRBV7-9 to TRBJ1-2, with no clear D. The CDR3 covers 13 residues. From germline, CDR1 is SEHNR and CDR2 FQNEAQ (reference sequence). The germline V and J ends were trimmed by 10 bases and 0 bases, with 12 bases remaining between them. The DNA for the CDR3 is TGTGCCACCCCCAGATCCGCTAACTATGGCTACACCTTC. The encoded protein is CATPRSANYGYTF.

The chain couples TRBV14 to TRBJ1-6; 9 bases are shared with TRBD1. Losses at the gene ends were 1 base for V and 9 bases for J; bases not matched to a gene: 10. This CDR3 has 17 residues. Germline-derived CDR1 and CDR2 are SGHDN and FVKESK. The CDR3 loop is CASSQAKQGQGFSPLHF. As DNA, the CDR3 is TGTGCCAGCAGCCAAGCGAAGCAGGGACAGGGTTTTTCACCCCTCCACTTT. Combining the CDR3 with reference TRBV14 and TRBJ1-6 gives the whole variable domain EAGVTQFPSHSVIEKGQTVTLRCDPISGHDNLYWYRRVMGKEIKFLLHFVKESKQDESGMPNNRFLAERTGGTYSTLKVQPAELEDSGVYFCASSQAKQGQGFSPLHFGNGTRLTVT.

V usage is TRBV12-3 or TRBV12-4 and J usage is TRBJ2-4; 7 bases are shared with TRBD2. This CDR3 is 12 amino acids long. Trimming removed 5 bases from V and 9 bases from J; junction bases left unmatched: 4. The CDR3, as DNA: TGTGCCAGCAGTCTCGGGGGGACCATTCAGTACTTC. Encoded protein: CASSLGGTIQYF.

The chain is built from TRBV5-1 and TRBJ1-5; D is unresolved. Germline-derived CDR1 and CDR2 are SGHRS and YFSETQ. The CDR3 runs to 15 residues. V was pared by 0 bases and J by 6 bases, with 13 bases between. Written as DNA, the CDR3 is TGCGCCAGCAGCTTGGCCGGGAATCTGGGTCAGCCCCAGCATTTT. Encoded protein: CASSLAGNLGQPQHF.

The V gene is TRBV11-2, the J gene TRBJ2-5; D remains unclear. This CDR3 is built from 15 residues. V was cut by 0 bases and J by 1 base, with 9 bases left in between. The germline CDR1 and CDR2 sequences are SGHAT and FQNNGV. CDR3 DNA: TGTGCCAGCAGCTTAGAAGGCGGTATCCAAGAGACCCAGTACTTC. Amino acid sequence: CASSLEGGIQETQYF.

The V gene is TRBV19, the J gene TRBJ1-1; D is unclear. This CDR3 spans 11 amino acids. The V end lost 6 bases, the J end lost 11 bases, and 13 bases lay between the germline ends. CDR1 and CDR2 (germline): LNHDA, SQIVND (reference sequence). The CDR3 loop is CASREMWRAFF. The CDR3 DNA reads TGTGCCAGTAGGGAGATGTGGCGGGCTTTCTTT.

J is TRBJ1-1 and V is TRBV10-1; D unclear. Germline V gene lookup returns CDR1 WNHNN and CDR2 SYGVQD (reference sequence). The V end was cut by 7 bases, the J end by 1 base, with 16 bases between. This CDR3 region has 15 residues. CDR3 residues: CASMAGVTPNTEAFF. The CDR3 coding sequence is TGCGCCAGCATGGCGGGTGTAACCCCGAACACTGAAGCTTTCTTT.

On this clone: Other nucleotide sequences in the sample specify the same CDR3. The gene calls are TRBV7-9 and TRBJ1-2; D unclear. Germline-derived CDR1 and CDR2 are SEHNR and FQNEAQ (reference sequence). This CDR3 spans 13 amino acids. Trimming took 6 bases from V and 2 from J, leaving 10 bases between them. The CDR3 bases are TGTGCCAGCAGTTACGGTGAAAACTATGGCTACACCTTC. Residues: CASSYGENYGYTF.

The chain links TRBV5-4 to TRBJ1-1; D is perhaps TRBD1 (6 bases). CDR1 SGHNT and CDR2 YYREEE come from the germline V gene (reference sequence). The V and J ends lost 3 bases and 1 base respectively, with 10 bases between them. The CDR3 length is 14 residues. CDR3 nucleotides: TGTGCCAGCAGCTGGCCGGGACAGAACACTGAAGCTTTCTTT. Its protein product is CASSWPGQNTEAFF.

The CDR3 is CASSDGPSVVSTDTQYF. The CDR3, as DNA: TGTGCCAGCAGCGACGGACCTAGCGTAGTAAGCACAGATACGCAGTATTTT. The V call is TRBV12-1, the J call TRBJ2-3; the listed D gene, TRBD2, was not tested against the DNA. TRBV12-1 is annotated as a pseudogene. The CDR3 loop spans 17 amino acids.

This clone was observed at least ten times. This sample includes further DNA sequences coding for the same CDR3. The chain joins TRBV9 to TRBJ1-2; a weak D match, TRBD1 (5 bases). The germline V gene encodes CDR1 SGDLS and CDR2 YYNGEE. This CDR3 spans 14 amino acids. V was shortened by 0 bases and J by 1 base, with 7 bases between the two germline ends. DNA of the CDR3: TGTGCCAGCAGCGTAGGACAGAGTAACTATGGCTACACCTTC. Amino acids: CASSVGQSNYGYTF. The full variable domain, in which reference TRBV9 and TRBJ1-2 provide the parts outside the CDR3, is DSGVTQTPKHLITATGQRVTLRCSPRSGDLSVYWYQQSLDQGLQFLIQYYNGEERAKGNILERFSAQQFPDLHSELNLSSLELGDSALYFCASSVGQSNYGYTFGSGTRLTVV.

V is TRBV12-3 or TRBV12-4 and J is TRBJ2-7; maybe TRBD2 (7 bases). This CDR3 has 13 residues. V lost 10 bases to trimming and J lost 3 bases, with 16 bases between them. The CDR3: CANARGAGYEQYF. CDR3 DNA sequence: TGTGCCAACGCCCGGGGGGCGGGCTACGAGCAGTACTTC.

The DNA of the CDR3 is TGTGCCAGCAGCTCTAGCGCCTGGCCGGCTACGCAGTATTTT. Amino acids: CASSSSAWPATQYF. This chain links TRBV9 with TRBJ2-3; maybe TRBD2 (6 bases). The CDR3 contains 14 residues. Trimming removed 4 bases from V and 8 bases from J, with 17 bases in between. The germline gives CDR1 SGDLS, CDR2 YYNGEE.

The rearrangement links TRBV3-1 (or the pseudogene TRBV3-2) to TRBJ2-7, with D tentatively TRBD2 (5 bases). CDR1 and CDR2 (germline): LGHDT, YNNKEL (reference sequence). This CDR3 has 14 amino acids. Trimming pared 2 bases from V and 6 bases from J, leaving 14 bases between. The CDR3 DNA is TGTGCCAGCAGCCAATACCCGGGATCATTCGAGCAGTACTTC. Amino acid sequence: CASSQYPGSFEQYF.

Only a few counts were recorded for this clone. The genes are TRBV5-1 and TRBJ2-7; TRBD2 might be the D (5 bases). The CDR3 runs 14 residues. CDR1 is SGHRS, CDR2 YFSETQ, per germline. Trimming left V 0 bases short and J 3 bases short, with 10 bases between. The CDR3 region is CASSLGLQYYEQYF. The CDR3 DNA sequence: TGCGCCAGCAGCTTGGGACTACAATACTACGAGCAGTACTTC.

The chain combines TRBV28 with TRBJ2-7; 11 bases are a match to TRBD2. Germline-derived CDR1 and CDR2 are MDHEN and SYDVKM. Germline trimming cut 5 bases from V and 3 bases from J; bases unmatched to any gene: 6. The CDR3 extends over 15 amino acids. CDR3 DNA: TGTGCCAGCAGTCCCCCGACTAGCGGGAACTACGAGCAGTACTTC. Amino acid sequence: CASSPPTSGNYEQYF.

The rearrangement links TRBV6-9 to TRBJ2-7, with D maybe TRBD2 (5 bases). V lost 4 bases to trimming and J lost 6 bases, with 16 bases between them. This CDR3 region has 14 residues. CDR1 and CDR2 (germline): MNHGY, SVAAGI. DNA for the CDR3: TGTGCCAGCAGTTTGGACTTGTTAGTCGGCGAGCAGTACTTC. Translated, it gives CASSLDLLVGEQYF.

This chain joins TRBV5-1 and TRBJ1-5, with 7 bases lining up with TRBD1. J was trimmed by 1 base and V by 0 bases; bases with no gene match: 1. This CDR3 spans 15 amino acids. CDR1 and CDR2 from the germline V gene are SGHRS and YFSETQ. The CDR3 coding sequence is TGCGCCAGCAGCTTGGAACAGGGGAGCAATCAGCCCCAGCATTTT. This encodes CASSLEQGSNQPQHF.

The chain employs TRBV5-1 and TRBJ1-2; weak D call: TRBD1 (6 bases). CDR3 length: 20 residues. Germline-derived CDR1 and CDR2 are SGHRS and YFSETQ. V dropped 0 bases and J dropped 5 bases, with 29 bases sitting between them. DNA of the CDR3: TGCGCCAGCAGCTTGGTGGGAATACAGGGACACCGCAAGTATTCTTATGGCTACACCTTC. Translation: CASSLVGIQGHRKYSYGYTF.

This rearrangement joins TRBV6-1 to TRBJ2-5, with 11 bases matching TRBD2. The CDR3 is 14 amino acids. CDR1 and CDR2 from the germline V gene are MNHNS and SASEGT. Trimming removed 3 bases from V and 5 bases from J; junction bases left unmatched: 2. CDR3 in amino acids: CASSEGLAVETQYF. In DNA form, the CDR3 reads TGTGCCAGCAGTGAGGGACTAGCGGTTGAGACCCAGTACTTC.

This chain connects TRBV6-6 to TRBJ2-1, with a tentative D call TRBD1 (6 bases). V lost 4 bases, J lost 1 base, and 11 bases lay in between. Germline-derived CDR1 and CDR2 are MNHNY and SVGAGI (reference sequence). The CDR3 is 15 amino acids. The CDR3 bases are TGTGCCAGCAGTTCTCGGGACATATCCTACAATGAGCAGTTCTTC. Its translation: CASSSRDISYNEQFF.

This clone was picked up one time. The rearrangement links TRBV5-1 to TRBJ2-5, with TRBD2 identical over 9 bases. The CDR3 covers 14 residues. The V gene's germline CDR1 is SGHRS and CDR2 YFSETQ. V was clipped by 2 bases and J by 7 bases; unmatched bases: 6. The CDR3 DNA is TGCGCCAGCAGCTTTGATAGCGGGAGAGGGACCCAGTACTTC. Its protein product is CASSFDSGRGTQYF.

The genes are TRBV7-2 and TRBJ1-3; 7 bases match TRBD1. Germline CDR1 reads SGHTA; CDR2 reads FQGNSA. The CDR3 runs 17 residues. V was clipped by 3 bases and J by 0 bases; unmatched bases: 8. As DNA, the CDR3 is TGTGCCAGCAGCTTCACAGGGGCCCCGCTCTCTGGAAACACCATATATTTT. As protein: CASSFTGAPLSGNTIYF.